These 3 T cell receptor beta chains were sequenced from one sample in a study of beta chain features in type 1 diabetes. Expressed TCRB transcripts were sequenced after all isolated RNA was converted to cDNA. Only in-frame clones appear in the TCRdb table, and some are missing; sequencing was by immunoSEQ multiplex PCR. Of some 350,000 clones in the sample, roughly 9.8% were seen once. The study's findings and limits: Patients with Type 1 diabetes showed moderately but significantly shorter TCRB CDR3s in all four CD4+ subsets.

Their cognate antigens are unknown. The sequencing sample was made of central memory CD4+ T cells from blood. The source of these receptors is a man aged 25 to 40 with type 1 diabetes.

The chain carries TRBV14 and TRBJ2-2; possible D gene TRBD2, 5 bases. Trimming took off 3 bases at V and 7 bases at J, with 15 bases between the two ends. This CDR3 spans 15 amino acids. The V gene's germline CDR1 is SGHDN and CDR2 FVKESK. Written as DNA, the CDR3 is TGTGCCAGCAGCCATGCGGCGGGTTTGGGCGGGGAGCTGTTTTTT. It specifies CASSHAAGLGGELFF.

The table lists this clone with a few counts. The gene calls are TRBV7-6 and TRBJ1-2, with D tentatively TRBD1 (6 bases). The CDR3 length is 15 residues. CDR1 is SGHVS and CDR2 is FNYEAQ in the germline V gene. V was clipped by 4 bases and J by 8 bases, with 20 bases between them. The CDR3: CASSSIPGGARGYTF. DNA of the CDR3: TGTGCCAGCAGCTCCATCCCTGGGGGGGCGCGGGGCTACACCTTC.

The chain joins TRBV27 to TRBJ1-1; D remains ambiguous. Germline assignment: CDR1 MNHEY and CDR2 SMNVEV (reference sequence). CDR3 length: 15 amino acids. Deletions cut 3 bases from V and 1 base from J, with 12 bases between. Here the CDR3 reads CASSFRSVTNTEAFF. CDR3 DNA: TGTGCCAGCAGTTTCCGGTCAGTGACGAACACTGAAGCTTTCTTT.